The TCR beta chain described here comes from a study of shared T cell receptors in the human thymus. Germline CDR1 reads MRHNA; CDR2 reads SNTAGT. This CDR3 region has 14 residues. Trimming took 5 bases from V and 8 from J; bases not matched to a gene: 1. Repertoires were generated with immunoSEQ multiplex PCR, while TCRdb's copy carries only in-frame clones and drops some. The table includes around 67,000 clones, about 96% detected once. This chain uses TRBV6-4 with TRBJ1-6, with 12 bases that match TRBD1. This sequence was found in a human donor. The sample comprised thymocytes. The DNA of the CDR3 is TGTGCCAGCAGTCGGGACAGGGGGCATTCACCCCTCCACTTT. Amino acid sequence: CASSRDRGHSPLHF.